One sample yielded the 6 T cell receptor beta chains listed below, sequenced in a study of cytomegalovirus exposure and HLA in healthy donors. Primers: 60 Vbeta forward and 13 Jbeta reverse. The repertoire was sequenced with immunoSEQ multiplex PCR; TCRdb's copy has only in-frame clones and lacks some. The sample data list roughly 55,000 clones. The specimen was PBMCs. The receptors here all came from a man aged 45-65 years in good health and CMV-seropositive.

J is TRBJ2-7 and V is TRBV28; perhaps TRBD2 as D (5 bases). CDR1 is MDHEN and CDR2 is SYDVKM in the germline V gene. Trimming stripped 7 bases from V and 2 bases from J, with 18 bases between. The CDR3 spans 15 residues. The CDR3 sequence is CASTPGGKGTYEQYF. DNA for the CDR3: TGTGCCAGCACCCCAGGAGGCAAAGGGACCTACGAGCAGTACTTC.

This sequence joins TRBV5-1 and TRBJ2-7; 7 nucleotides align to TRBD1. In germline, CDR1 is SGHRS, CDR2 YFSETQ. V lost 4 bases to trimming and J lost 3 bases; unmatched junction nucleotides: 4. The CDR3 spans 13 residues. CDR3 in amino acids: CASSPDRNYEQYF. In DNA form, the CDR3 reads TGCGCCAGCAGCCCGGACAGGAACTACGAGCAGTACTTC.

CDR3 residues: CASSVVEGGEQYF. The CDR3 DNA reads TGTGCCAGCAGCGTAGTCGAGGGAGGCGAGCAGTACTTC. This sequence joins TRBV9 and TRBJ2-7; a possible D gene is TRBD2 (6 bases). This CDR3 region has 13 residues. V lost 0 bases, J lost 6 bases, and 10 bases lay in between. CDR1 is SGDLS and CDR2 is YYNGEE in the germline V gene.

The rearrangement uses TRBV29-1 and TRBJ1-1; no clear D. Germline CDR1 and CDR2: SQVTM and ANQGSEA. V was cut by 1 base and J by 1 base, with 4 bases left in between. The CDR3 spans 12 residues. The CDR3 protein is CSVEGANTEAFF. As DNA, the CDR3 is TGCAGCGTTGAAGGAGCGAACACTGAAGCTTTCTTT.

Notes on this clone: A read error may account for a junction end that differs from germline. This rearrangement joins TRBV7-2 to TRBJ1-2; TRBD1 matches 8 bases. Germline CDR1 SGHTA, CDR2 FQGNSA. The CDR3 is 16 amino acids. In nucleotides, the CDR3 is TGTGCCAGCAGCCCAACCGACAGGGGTCCTAAATATGGCTACACCTTC. This codes for CASSPTDRGPKYGYTF.

This chain connects TRBV5-6 to TRBJ2-7; 7 nucleotides agree with TRBD2. Germline CDR1 SGHDT, CDR2 YYEEEE. The CDR3 has 15 residues. With V trimmed by 4 bases and J by 1 base, 8 bases remained unmatched. This chain's CDR3 is CASSNNPSGSYEQYF. The CDR3, as DNA: TGTGCCAGCAGCAATAATCCTAGCGGATCCTACGAGCAGTACTTC.